What follows is one T cell receptor (beta chain) and its context. Its target is not known. These data are taken from a study of cytomegalovirus exposure and HLA in healthy donors. Vbeta (60) and Jbeta (13) primers were used in the PCR. The method was immunoSEQ multiplex PCR; TCRdb's version includes in-frame clones alone and lacks a portion of them. This table holds around 130,000 clones, about 66% found once. General observations from the study: Fewer N-insertions (relative to the approximately 700-donor mean) were reportedly seen in an Asian-associated ancestry cluster in a later analysis.

CDR3 length equals 15 residues. Deletions cut 3 bases from V and 0 bases from J, with 9 bases between. Germline assignment: CDR1 MDHEN and CDR2 SYDVKM. The sequenced sample consisted of PBMCs. This chain connects TRBV28 to TRBJ1-3; no definite D call. The TCR comes from a male donor in good health and CMV-seronegative. CDR3 DNA sequence: TGTGCCAGCAGTTTGTCTAGAGTCTCTGGAAACACCATATATTTT. It codes for CASSLSRVSGNTIYF.